This TCR beta chain was retrieved from a study of neoadjuvant anti-PD-1 for oral cavity cancer. With respect to this clone: The antigen is undetermined.

Study observations and caveats: Higher pretreatment Treg/Th17 ratios tracked higher pretreatment blood clonality.

TCRdb's table, derived via immunoSEQ multiplex PCR, lists solely in-frame clones and lacks some. This sample has roughly 9,600 clones; about three fifths occur once, and the top ten carry around 4%. Time point reported: after neoadjuvant nivolumab, at surgical resection. Stage II-IVA oral cavity squamous cell carcinoma was new and untreated by systemic or radiation therapy. These oral cavity squamous cell carcinomas were HPV-negative and locally advanced. Analysis of PBMCs was direct, with no culture step. With V trimmed by 5 bases and J by 4 bases, 10 bases remained unmatched. The CDR3 extends over 15 amino acids. In germline, CDR1 is MNHEY, CDR2 SMNVEV (reference sequence).

This clonotype was obtained from a person between 40 and 85 years old with oral cavity squamous cell carcinoma. The rearrangement uses TRBV27 and TRBJ1-2; TRBD1 agrees at 7 bases. Sequences were derived from PBMCs, sampled after nivolumab (anti-PD-1) treatment. CDR3: CASSPWTGNIYGYTF. DNA of the CDR3: TGTGCCAGCAGTCCTTGGACAGGCAACATCTATGGCTACACCTTC.